This section outlines one TCR beta chain sequence together with its context. The antigen remains unidentified. The data belong to a study of shared clonotypes between healthy human individuals. Assay execution proceeded at the deep level. Produced via immunoSEQ multiplex PCR; TCRdb's table is partial and in-frame only. The sample has hundreds of thousands of clones; approximately 97% are singletons. Study results and limitations: Naive subsets usually exceeded memory subsets in estimated richness. Generation probabilities of non-shared clonotypes were lower (relative to those shared by all four donors).

This CDR3 contains 16 residues. V shed 5 bases, J shed 3 bases, and the junction held 9 bases outside the gene matches. Germline CDR1 is LNHDA and CDR2 is SQIVND (reference sequence). Donors, healthy HIV-negative adults, lacked recent acute infections or vaccinations. V gene TRBV19 combines with J gene TRBJ2-3; 9 bases are shared with TRBD1. The receptor was isolated from a woman aged 25 to 45 in good health. Sequenced sample: naive CD4+ T cells sorted from blood. Subset in this sample: CD45RA+ positively selected. The CDR3 sequence: CASSRGQGGGTDTQYF. As DNA, the CDR3 is TGTGCCAGTAGTCGGGGACAGGGAGGAGGAACAGATACGCAGTATTTT.